Presented here are 20 T cell receptor beta chains from one specimen sequenced in a study of control samples from healthy donors and cancer patients. The data were produced by immunoSEQ multiplex PCR, yet TCRdb's version contains in-frame clones alone and is incomplete. The repertoire has some 110,000 clones, 80% to 90% of them found once; the top ten carry about 1%. The sequencing input was PBMCs. The receptors derive from a woman in her fifties or sixties with colorectal cancer.

The chain has TRBV6-1 and TRBJ2-4; TRBD1 is a possible D gene (6 bases). This CDR3 is built from 16 residues. V lost 1 base, J lost 1 base, and 11 bases lay in between. Germline CDR1 reads MNHNS; CDR2 reads SASEGT. In nucleotides, the CDR3 is TGTGCCAGCAGTGAAGATCAGGGGTCGGCCAAAAACATTCAGTACTTC. Translating it yields CASSEDQGSAKNIQYF.

The chain has TRBV2 and TRBJ2-2; possibly TRBD1 for D (6 bases). The V gene's germline CDR1 is SNHLY and CDR2 FYNNEI. Trimming removed 7 bases from V and 5 bases from J, with 17 bases in between. This CDR3 comprises 15 residues. CDR3 sequence (DNA): TGTGCCAGCAATTTTGCGGACAGAGAAACCGGGGAGCTGTTTTTT. The encoded protein is CASNFADRETGELFF.

This clone appeared once. The chain is built from TRBV14 and TRBJ1-6; perhaps TRBD1 as D (5 bases). V was clipped by 1 base and J by 7 bases, with 14 bases between them. CDR1 and CDR2 from the germline V gene are SGHDN and FVKESK. This CDR3 is 16 amino acids long. In DNA, the CDR3 is TGTGCCAGCAGCCAAGGCCAGGGACTAGGGAATTCACCCCTCCACTTT. This encodes CASSQGQGLGNSPLHF.

V is TRBV20-1 and J is TRBJ1-2; D is unresolved. This CDR3 region has 12 residues. Germline CDR1 and CDR2: DFQATT and SNEGSKA (reference sequence). V was clipped by 3 bases and J by 5 bases, with 10 bases between them. CDR3 sequence: CSASLRGYGYTF. The CDR3 nucleotides are TGCAGTGCTAGTCTCAGAGGATATGGCTACACCTTC.

V gene TRBV6-5 combines with J gene TRBJ2-3; D remains unclear. Germline V gene sequence: CDR1 MNHEY, CDR2 SVGAGI. Deletions cut 2 bases from V and 3 bases from J, with 12 bases between. The CDR3 is made up of 15 amino acids. This CDR3 reads CASSYEGLRTDTQYF. As DNA, the CDR3 is TGTGCCAGCAGTTACGAAGGATTGAGGACAGATACGCAGTATTTT.

This clone was detected once. At one end the junction does not follow the germline gene, possibly because of a read error. The rearrangement uses TRBV29-1 and TRBJ1-1; no reliable D call. CDR3 size: 15 residues. CDR1 and CDR2 (germline): SQVTM, ANQGSEA. Here the CDR3 DNA reads TGCAGCGTTTTATCCACGGCCCGGCGGAACGCTGAAGCTTTCTTT. It encodes CSVLSTARRNAEAFF.

The chain recombines TRBV28 with TRBJ2-1; 11 bases fit TRBD2. Germline V gene lookup returns CDR1 MDHEN and CDR2 SYDVKM. The V gene end was trimmed by 2 bases and the J gene end by 10 bases; junction bases not matched to a gene: 7. This CDR3 comprises 15 residues. CDR3 sequence (DNA): TGTGCCAGCAGTTTAACACTAGCGGGAGCTGGGGAGCAGTTCTTC. Protein product: CASSLTLAGAGEQFF.

The chain uses TRBV21-1 and TRBJ2-2; the table calls TRBD2, which could not be checked here. TRBV21-1 is listed as a pseudogene. This CDR3 is built from 18 residues. The CDR3 DNA reads as TGTGCCAGCAGCAAAGGCGGTCGGGGGAGATGGGCCACCGGGGAGCTGTTTTTT. It encodes CASSKGGRGRWATGELFF.

The rearrangement joins TRBV27 to TRBJ1-5; 8 nucleotides line up with TRBD1. Trimming cost V 3 bases and J 4 bases; bases outside gene matches: 5. The CDR3 spans 15 residues. The germline gives CDR1 MNHEY, CDR2 SMNVEV (reference sequence). CDR3 sequence: CASSFQQGGNQPQHF. CDR3 nucleotides: TGTGCCAGCAGTTTTCAACAGGGGGGGAATCAGCCCCAGCATTTT.

The chain employs TRBV30 and TRBJ1-5; D possibly corresponds to TRBD1 (6 bases). In germline, CDR1 is GTSNPN, CDR2 SVGIG (reference sequence). The CDR3 contains 12 residues. CDR3 region: CAAGDLDQPQHF. The CDR3 DNA reads as TGTGCGGCAGGGGATCTAGATCAGCCCCAGCATTTT.

The chain has TRBV5-6 and TRBJ2-3; D ambiguous. CDR3 size: 15 residues. Germline CDR1 SGHDT, CDR2 YYEEEE. Trimming removed 3 bases from V and 2 bases from J, with 13 bases in between. The CDR3 sequence is CASSSPYKITDTQYF. DNA for the CDR3: TGTGCCAGCAGCTCGCCCTATAAGATCACAGATACGCAGTATTTT.

This chain links TRBV19 with TRBJ2-3, with TRBD2 matching over 7 bases. CDR1 LNHDA and CDR2 SQIVND come from the germline V gene (reference sequence). This CDR3 is built from 16 residues. The ends lost 4 bases at V and 4 bases at J; junction bases unmatched: 11. CDR3 amino acids: CASSTDVAGVSDTQYF. CDR3 sequence (DNA): TGTGCCAGTAGTACCGACGTGGCGGGAGTATCAGATACGCAGTATTTT.

This clone has only a few counts. V gene TRBV12-3 or TRBV12-4 combines with J gene TRBJ1-2; D gene unclear. CDR3 size: 11 residues. V was clipped by 9 bases and J by 4 bases, with 9 bases between them. The CDR3 region is CASYGGYGYTF. CDR3 nucleotides: TGTGCCAGTTACGGAGGCTATGGCTACACCTTC.

V usage is TRBV28 and J usage is TRBJ2-7; TRBD1 might be the D (7 bases). Germline V CDR1 and CDR2: MDHEN, SYDVKM. V was pared by 6 bases and J by 7 bases, with 16 bases between. The CDR3 runs 13 residues. Written as DNA, the CDR3 is TGTGCCAGCAGGACAGGGAGGTTTGGAGAGCAGTACTTC. Translated: CASRTGRFGEQYF.

CDR3 nucleotides: TGTGCCAGCACCAGAACTAGCACAGATACGCAGTATTTT. Translation: CASTRTSTDTQYF. V usage is TRBV2 and J usage is TRBJ2-3; D remains ambiguous. This CDR3 comprises 13 residues. Germline CDR1 reads SNHLY; CDR2 reads FYNNEI. Trimming removed 7 bases at V and 0 bases at J, with 8 bases between.

The sample holds one count of this clone. The chain carries TRBV5-1 and TRBJ1-1, with D perhaps TRBD1 (6 bases). The CDR3 has 14 residues. The V gene's germline CDR1 is SGHRS and CDR2 YFSETQ. Deletions cut 0 bases from V and 4 bases from J, with 10 bases between. The DNA for the CDR3 is TGCGCCAGCAGCTTGGCCGGAGGGGGCACTGAAGCTTTCTTT. Its translation is CASSLAGGGTEAFF.

The rearrangement links TRBV3-1 (or the pseudogene TRBV3-2) to TRBJ2-7; D ambiguous. This CDR3 contains 11 residues. The V end lost 2 bases, the J end lost 5 bases, and 4 bases lay between the germline ends. Germline CDR1 LGHDT, CDR2 YNNKEL (reference sequence). CDR3 sequence reads: CASSQRNEQYF. The CDR3 DNA reads TGTGCCAGCAGCCAAAGAAACGAGCAGTACTTC.

The chain employs TRBV7-9 and TRBJ1-4; no firm D call. The CDR3 contains 15 residues. Germline lookup yields CDR1 SEHNR and CDR2 FQNEAQ (reference sequence). V was trimmed by 5 bases and J by 5 bases, leaving 15 bases between them. The DNA for the CDR3 is TGTGCCAGCAGCACCACCCGGGAGCCAAATGAAAAACTGTTTTTT. Translating it yields CASSTTREPNEKLFF.

The rearrangement links TRBV7-9 to TRBJ1-2; D remains ambiguous. V was cut by 1 base and J by 5 bases, with 20 bases left in between. Germline assignment: CDR1 SEHNR and CDR2 FQNEAQ (reference sequence). This CDR3 is 17 amino acids long. CDR3 in DNA: TGTGCCAGCAGCTTAGGGAAAGGGTCGGCAGCAGCTTATGGCTACACCTTC. Translating gives CASSLGKGSAAAYGYTF.

The V and J genes are TRBV5-4 and TRBJ2-5, with 9 positions matching TRBD1. The J segment lost 5 bases and the V segment lost 0 bases, leaving 5 bases of the junction unmatched. Germline V lookup: CDR1 SGHNT, CDR2 YYREEE (reference sequence). The CDR3 loop spans 15 amino acids. The CDR3 coding sequence is TGTGCCAGCAGCTTGGACAGGGGGCGTTGGGAGACCCAGTACTTC. It specifies CASSLDRGRWETQYF.